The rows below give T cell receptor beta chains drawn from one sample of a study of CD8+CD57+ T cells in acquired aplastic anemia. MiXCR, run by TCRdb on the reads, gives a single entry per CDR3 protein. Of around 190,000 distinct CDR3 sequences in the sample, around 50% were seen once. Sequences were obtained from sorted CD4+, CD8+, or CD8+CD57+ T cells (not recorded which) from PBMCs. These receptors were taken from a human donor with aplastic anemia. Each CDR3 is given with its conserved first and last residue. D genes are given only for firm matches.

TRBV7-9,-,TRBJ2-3,CASSLITVADTQYF
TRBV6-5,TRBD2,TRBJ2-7,CASSYSIAGGVYEQYF
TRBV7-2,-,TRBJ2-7,CASARTAYEQYF
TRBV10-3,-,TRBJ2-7,CAIIRQGGEQYF
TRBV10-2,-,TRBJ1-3,CASSAIGQTGNTIYF
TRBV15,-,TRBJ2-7,CATSRGGGGAYEQYF
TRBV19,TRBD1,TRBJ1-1,CASATGGVVKTEAFF
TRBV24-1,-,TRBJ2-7,CATSASLRAAEQYF
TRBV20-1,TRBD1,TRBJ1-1,CSARDPQGGKAAFF
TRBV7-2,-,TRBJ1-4,CASSSPGLMNEKLFF
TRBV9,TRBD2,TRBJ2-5,CASSVGAGVGETQYF
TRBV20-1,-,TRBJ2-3,CSARVASTDTQYF
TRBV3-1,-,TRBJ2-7,CASSHDLYEQYF
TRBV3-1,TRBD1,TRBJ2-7,CASSRTGDEQYF
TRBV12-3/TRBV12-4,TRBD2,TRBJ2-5,CASRTSGGSPQYF
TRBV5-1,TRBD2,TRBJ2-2,CASSAGRVNTGELFF
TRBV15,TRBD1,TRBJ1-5,CATGGTDSNQPQHF
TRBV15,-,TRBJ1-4,CATSRAANTQTNEKLFF
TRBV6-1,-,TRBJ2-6,CASSEAWARGGANVLTF
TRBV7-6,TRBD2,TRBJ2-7,CASSYGTSGTYEQYF
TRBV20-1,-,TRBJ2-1,CSARVRGEQFF
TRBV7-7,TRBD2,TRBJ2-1,CASSSRAALRGEQLF
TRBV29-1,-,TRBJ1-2,CSVGSPNYGYTF
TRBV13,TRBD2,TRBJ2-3,CASSLIAGARKITDTQYF
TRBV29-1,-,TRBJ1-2,CSVEDYGEDTF
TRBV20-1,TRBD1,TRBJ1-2,CSARGQGLNYGYTF
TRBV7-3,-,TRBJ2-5,CASSQTKETQYF
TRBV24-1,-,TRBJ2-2,CATSDFRGPLTLFF